The entry below gives a single TCR beta chain sequence along with its context. This sample was taken from a study of control samples from healthy donors and cancer patients. The assay was immunoSEQ multiplex PCR, and TCRdb's table has in-frame clones only and misses some. Here the sample spans approximately 220,000 clones, around 94% being singletons. This TCR was recovered from a man aged 50-60 years in good health. The sequenced sample consisted of blood.

CDR3 sequence: CASSLVRTANTGELFF. In DNA, the CDR3 is TGCGCCAGCAGCTTGGTTCGGACAGCAAACACCGGGGAGCTGTTTTTT. This chain joins TRBV5-1 and TRBJ2-2; tentatively, D is TRBD1 (6 bases). The CDR3 runs 16 residues. With 0 bases removed from V and 2 bases from J, the gap between germline ends came to 11 bases. From germline, CDR1 is SGHRS and CDR2 YFSETQ.